Listed below are T cell receptor beta chains from one sample, sequenced in a study of blood T cells in healthy people across ages. TCRdb re-analysed the 5' RACE reads in MiXCR, keeping a single row per CDR3 protein. This sample carries about 510,000 distinct CDR3 sequences, about 25% of them seen once, and the ten largest clones take approximately 4%. The sample was also linked to a second study, of T cells of mothers and their children.

Sequenced: blood. The receptor set was obtained from a boy aged 2 to 9 in good health. Both conserved end residues are part of each CDR3. D genes are given only for firm matches. Expanded clones get a size class; other rows say once, few or many, or leave the size out.

>NA|TRBJ1-3|NA|TRBV7-9
TGTGCCAGCAGCGGCAGGGTGAACACCATATATTTT
CASSGRVNTIYF
>many|TRBJ2-3|TRBD2|TRBV13
TGTGCCAGCAGCTTACGGCTAGCGGGAGGCACAGATACGCAGTATTTT
CASSLRLAGGTDTQYF
>few|TRBJ2-1|TRBD2|TRBV6-4
TGTGCCAGCAGTGACTCTAGCGGGAGTGGCAATGAGCAGTTCTTC
CASSDSSGSGNEQFF
>NA|TRBJ2-7|NA|TRBV6-6
TGTGCCAGCAGTTACTCGACGGACTGGGCTAACTTC
CASSYSTDWANF
>NA|TRBJ1-1|NA|TRBV29-1
TGCAGCGTGACAGTAGGACGGCACACTGAAGCTTTCTTT
CSVTVGRHTEAFF
>NA|TRBJ2-3|NA|TRBV10-3
TGTGCCGTCACCGAGGGCGCAAGGTCAGATACGCAGTATTTT
CAVTEGARSDTQYF
>many|TRBJ2-5|NA|TRBV6-4
TGTGCCAGCAGTGAAGACCAAGGGGAGACCCAGTACTTC
CASSEDQGETQYF
>NA|TRBJ2-4|TRBD1|TRBV30
TGTGCCTGGGACAGGGCAGCCAAAAACATTCAGTACTTC
CAWDRAAKNIQYF
>few|TRBJ2-1|NA|TRBV29-1
TGCAGCGTTGTGGAGGGAGCCCCCTACAATGAGCAGTTCTTC
CSVVEGAPYNEQFF
>NA|TRBJ2-4|NA|TRBV20-1
TGCAGTGCTAGTGGAGGTGGGACCAAAAACATTCAGTACTTC
CSASGGGTKNIQYF
>NA|TRBJ2-4|NA|TRBV6-1
TGTGCCAGCGACAGGAAAAACATTCAGTACTTC
CASDRKNIQYF
>NA|TRBJ1-6|NA|TRBV7-9
TGTGCCAGCAGCTCCTTGAGGGGAGGAAATTCACCCCTCCACTTT
CASSSLRGGNSPLHF
>few|TRBJ2-1|TRBD2|TRBV5-1
TGCGCCAGCAGCCTGACTAGCGGGGGCTCCAATGAGCAGTTCTTC
CASSLTSGGSNEQFF
>NA|TRBJ2-7|NA|TRBV29-1
TGCAGCGTTGGCCGGGACCCCGTTCCGATCGAGCAGTACTTC
CSVGRDPVPIEQYF
>NA|TRBJ2-1|TRBD2|TRBV12-3/TRBV12-4
TGTGCCAGCAGTTTGGGGCGGGGGGGCATCAATGAGCAGTTCTTC
CASSLGRGGINEQFF
>NA|TRBJ2-1|TRBD1|TRBV9
TGTGCCAGCAGCGTAGAGGGACAGGGTTATGGGGTACAGTTCTTC
CASSVEGQGYGVQFF
>once|TRBJ2-2|TRBD2|TRBV7-8
TGTGCCAGCAGCGGTGGACTAGCGTTGACCGGGGAGCTGTTTTTT
CASSGGLALTGELFF
>NA|TRBJ1-5|NA|TRBV19
TGTGCCAGTAGCCCGGAAGATCAGCCCCAGCATTTT
CASSPEDQPQHF
>NA|TRBJ1-2|TRBD1|TRBV11-2
TGTGCCAGCAGCTTAGTTGGACAGGTCCTCGGAGGCTACACCTTC
CASSLVGQVLGGYTF
>few|TRBJ1-6|TRBD1|TRBV10-3
TGTGCCATCAGTCGTACCGGGACAGGGGATTCACCCCTCCACTTT
CAISRTGTGDSPLHF
>NA|TRBJ2-3|NA|TRBV24-1
TGTGCCACCAGTGACCAAACTAGCACAGATACGCAGTATTTT
CATSDQTSTDTQYF
>many|TRBJ1-1|NA|TRBV7-2
TGTGCCAGCAGCTTAAGCACTGAAGCTTTCTTT
CASSLSTEAFF
>many|TRBJ2-2|NA|TRBV4-1
TGTGCCAGCAGTTTATCGAACACCGGGGAGCTGTTTTTT
CASSLSNTGELFF
>NA|TRBJ2-3|NA|TRBV5-1
TGCGCCAGCAGCTTGGTAGTAGGGGGAGATACGCAGTATTTT
CASSLVVGGDTQYF
>NA|TRBJ1-2|TRBD1|TRBV12-3/TRBV12-4
TGTGCCAGCAGGAGGACAGGGGTTAACTATGGCTACACCTTC
CASRRTGVNYGYTF
>few|TRBJ1-2|NA|TRBV7-8
TGTGCCAGCAGCTTAAGCGTTGGGGGTTCCGGCTATGGCTACACCTTC
CASSLSVGGSGYGYTF
>few|TRBJ1-2|NA|TRBV5-1
TGCGCCAGCAGCTTGGCCGGGACTGGGAACTATGGCTACACCTTC
CASSLAGTGNYGYTF